This passage covers 18 T cell receptor beta chains from one sample sequenced in a study of post-analysis software for immune sequencing data. Study-wide points: In patients, TRBV5-6, TRBV5-1 and TRBV20-1 belonged to five TRBV segments found more frequently than in controls.

Unique molecular identifiers were carried by the TCR beta cDNA libraries. TCRdb called the PCR reads again in MiXCR, with one record for every CDR3 protein. In the table there are approximately 730,000 distinct CDR3 sequences, more than 45% of which are singletons. Their antigen targets remain unknown. Specimen: blood. These receptors originate from a girl between 5 and 17 years old with multiple sclerosis.

The chain employs TRBV5-1 and TRBJ2-3; D gene unclear. The CDR3 has 15 amino acids. V was shortened by 0 bases and J by 3 bases, with 11 bases between the two germline ends. Germline lookup yields CDR1 SGHRS and CDR2 YFSETQ. The CDR3, as DNA: TGCGCCAGCAGCTTGGGTAGGGTTACGACAGATACGCAGTATTTT. Translating it yields CASSLGRVTTDTQYF.

The CDR3 sequence is CASGFLAGGLEIDTQYF. The CDR3 DNA is TGTGCCAGCGGTTTCCTAGCGGGAGGCCTAGAAATAGATACGCAGTATTTT. V is TRBV6-2 or TRBV6-3 and J is TRBJ2-3, with 11 bases lining up with TRBD2. This CDR3 comprises 17 residues. In germline, CDR1 is MNHEY, CDR2 SVGEGT. The junction had 15 bases not matched to a gene; V was cut back by 8 bases and J by 5 bases.

V gene TRBV20-1 combines with J gene TRBJ2-1, with TRBD2 as a possible D gene (5 bases). The CDR3 is made up of 15 amino acids. Trimming pared 0 bases from V and 3 bases from J, leaving 12 bases between. CDR1 DFQATT and CDR2 SNEGSKA come from the germline V gene (reference sequence). The CDR3: CSARDRPSRYNEQFF. The CDR3 DNA sequence: TGCAGTGCTAGAGATCGGCCTAGCCGCTACAATGAGCAGTTCTTC.

There are a few counts of this clonotype. The chain joins TRBV20-1 to TRBJ2-5; TRBD2 matches at 11 bases. Germline V gives CDR1 DFQATT, CDR2 SNEGSKA (reference sequence). Trimming cost V 5 bases and J 4 bases; bases outside gene matches: 6. The CDR3 spans 14 residues. CDR3 region: CSAPAGTSGETQYF. The DNA of the CDR3 is TGCAGTGCTCCAGCCGGGACTAGCGGAGAGACCCAGTACTTC.

In its sample, this clonotype was seen a few times. The V call is TRBV6-1, the J call TRBJ1-5; 9 bases are a match to TRBD1. This CDR3 region has 14 residues. The germline CDR1 and CDR2 sequences are MNHNS and SASEGT. The J segment lost 4 bases and the V segment lost 5 bases, leaving 3 bases of the junction unmatched. CDR3 sequence (DNA): TGTGCCAGCAGTACCGACAGGGGGAATCAGCCCCAGCATTTT. As protein: CASSTDRGNQPQHF.

The chain has TRBV25-1 and TRBJ2-5, with TRBD1 as a possible D gene (6 bases). This CDR3 has 14 amino acids. Looked up from germline, CDR1 is MGHDK and CDR2 is SYGVNS. The germline V and J ends were trimmed by 4 bases and 3 bases, with 12 bases remaining between them. CDR3 loop: CASSVDQGKETQYF. In nucleotides, the CDR3 is TGTGCCAGCAGTGTAGATCAGGGGAAAGAGACCCAGTACTTC.

J is TRBJ2-1 and V is TRBV20-1; 9 nucleotides agree with TRBD2. The CDR3 extends over 13 amino acids. The germline V gene encodes CDR1 DFQATT and CDR2 SNEGSKA (reference sequence). The ends lost 5 bases at V and 7 bases at J; junction bases unmatched: 6. The CDR3 region is CSAYSGRKNEQFF. The DNA for the CDR3 is TGCAGTGCTTATAGCGGGAGAAAGAATGAGCAGTTCTTC.

This chain links TRBV11-2 with TRBJ2-1; 12 bases are a match to TRBD2. Germline lookup yields CDR1 SGHAT and CDR2 FQNNGV. The CDR3 has 18 residues. V lost 3 bases to trimming and J lost 5 bases; unmatched junction nucleotides: 11. CDR3 sequence reads: CASSLGRRTSGIDNEQFF. Here the CDR3 DNA reads TGTGCCAGCAGCTTGGGGAGACGGACTAGCGGGATAGACAATGAGCAGTTCTTC.

This clonotype came up a few times. The J gene is TRBJ2-1, the V gene TRBV20-1, with 11 bases lining up with TRBD2. J was trimmed by 4 bases and V by 1 base; bases with no gene match: 0. This CDR3 is built from 14 residues. Germline V gene lookup returns CDR1 DFQATT and CDR2 SNEGSKA (reference sequence). This CDR3 is CSARASGGYNEQFF. Here the CDR3 DNA reads TGCAGTGCTAGAGCTAGCGGGGGGTACAATGAGCAGTTCTTC.

The V call is TRBV7-3, the J call TRBJ2-1; perhaps D is TRBD1 or TRBD2 (7 bases each). Per the germline V gene, CDR1 is SGHTA and CDR2 is FQGTGA. The CDR3 covers 17 residues. Trimming shortened V by 5 bases and J by 1 base, and 18 bases separated the two germline ends. The DNA for the CDR3 is TGTGCCAGCAGCCCGAAAAGGGGGCGGGAGTCCTACAATGAGCAGTTCTTC. This gives the protein CASSPKRGRESYNEQFF. The full variable domain, with the rest looked up from reference TRBV7-3 and TRBJ2-1, is GAGVSQTPSNKVTEKGKYVELRCDPISGHTALYWYRQSLGQGPEFLIYFQGTGAADDSGLPNDRFFAVRPEGSVSTLKIQRTERGDSAVYLCASSPKRGRESYNEQFFGPGTRLTVL.

The chain is built from TRBV20-1 and TRBJ2-5; 10 bases are a match to TRBD2. The CDR3 has 15 residues. The junction had 11 bases not matched to a gene; V was cut back by 5 bases and J by 5 bases. Germline CDR1 and CDR2: DFQATT and SNEGSKA (reference sequence). The CDR3 loop reads CSAGGLARSWETQYF. The DNA of the CDR3 is TGCAGTGCTGGGGGACTAGCGCGAAGCTGGGAGACCCAGTACTTC.

This clonotype was found a few times. CDR3 residues: CASSQAGSGATNEKLFF. In DNA, the CDR3 is TGCGCCAGCAGCCAAGCAGGGAGTGGGGCAACTAATGAAAAACTGTTTTTT. This chain uses TRBV4-3 with TRBJ1-4, with D possibly being TRBD1 (5 bases). The CDR3 has 17 residues. The germline V gene encodes CDR1 LGHNA and CDR2 YSLEER. With 1 base removed from V and 0 bases from J, the gap between germline ends came to 12 bases.

This rearrangement joins TRBV30 to TRBJ1-2, with 7 bases fitting TRBD1. J gave up 8 bases and V 0 bases, and 9 bases lay outside the gene matches. Germline CDR1 is GTSNPN and CDR2 is SVGIG (reference sequence). The CDR3 runs 14 residues. Here the CDR3 reads CAWSVVEGAGGYTF. The DNA of the CDR3 is TGTGCCTGGAGTGTAGTGGAGGGGGCCGGCGGCTACACCTTC.

This clonotype was seen more than once but under ten times. The rearrangement uses TRBV20-1 and TRBJ2-5; D remains ambiguous. Gene TRBJ2-7 matches the end of the DNA better, so the J call may be wrong. Germline V gene data show CDR1 as DFQATT and CDR2 as SNEGSKA (reference sequence). CDR3 length: 13 amino acids. CDR3 amino acids: CSARDRRYYEQYF. The CDR3 DNA is TGCAGTGCTAGAGATAGAAGATACTACGAGCAGTACTTC.

This clonotype showed up many times. The chain couples TRBV29-1 to TRBJ2-1; possible D gene TRBD2, 5 bases. The CDR3 is 14 amino acids. Germline V gives CDR1 SQVTM, CDR2 ANQGSEA. The V end was cut by 2 bases, the J end by 0 bases, with 8 bases between. The DNA of the CDR3 is TGCAGCGTTGAATTGGCGGGCTCCTACAATGAGCAGTTCTTC. This encodes CSVELAGSYNEQFF.

The chain employs TRBV15 and TRBJ2-1; a possible D gene is TRBD2 (6 bases). V gave up 3 bases and J gave up 6 bases, with 18 bases separating them. Germline CDR1 reads LNHNV; CDR2 reads YYDKDF (reference sequence). The CDR3 is 16 residues long. The CDR3 sequence: CATSSELAGSGNEQFF. CDR3 bases: TGTGCCACCAGCAGTGAACTTGCGGGGTCCGGCAATGAGCAGTTCTTC.

This clonotype was found once. The CDR3 nucleotides read TGTGCCAGCAGCACCTCCGGGACTAGCGGGAATCTGCCCTACGAGCAGTACTTC. It is translated as CASSTSGTSGNLPYEQYF. This rearrangement joins TRBV9 to TRBJ2-7, with 13 bases identical to TRBD2. The V and J ends lost 4 bases and 2 bases, in that order; junction bases with no gene match: 12. The CDR3 is 18 residues long. Germline assignment: CDR1 SGDLS and CDR2 YYNGEE.

V and J are TRBV30 and TRBJ1-5; no firm D call. Germline CDR1 GTSNPN, CDR2 SVGIG (reference sequence). The CDR3 loop spans 14 amino acids. Deletions cut 2 bases from V and 1 base from J, with 9 bases between. The CDR3 reads CAWSRGRSNQPQHF. The CDR3 region has the DNA TGTGCCTGGAGTAGAGGGAGGAGCAATCAGCCCCAGCATTTT.